This TCR beta chain was retrieved from a study of T-cell reconstitution after alpha-beta-depleted transplantation in children. The TCRbeta library was prepared with unique molecular identifiers. Each CDR3 protein gets one entry after TCRdb re-called the PCR reads with MiXCR. Of 180,000 or so distinct CDR3 sequences in the sample, 5% to 7.5% were seen once. The CDR3 has 15 amino acids. Germline V gene data show CDR1 as DFQATT and CDR2 as SNEGSKA (reference sequence). Trimming at V came to 4 bases and at J to 5 bases, leaving 9 bases not matched to a gene. There are many counts of this clonotype. The J gene is TRBJ2-2, the V gene TRBV20-1, with TRBD1 matching 8 bases. Sequencing used PBMCs, obtained before TCRalphabeta/CD19-depleted stem cell transplant. This receptor was taken from a girl less than two years old with combined immunodeficiency, due to receive a stem cell transplant. The CDR3 region has the DNA TGCAGTGCTATTTCCGACAGGGGAAAGACCGGGGAGCTGTTTTTT. Translated, it gives CSAISDRGKTGELFF.